This T cell receptor (beta chain) derives from a study of post-analysis software for immune sequencing data. For the study at large: Relapsing-remitting, secondary progressive and progressive-relapsing multiple sclerosis courses were included. The study's findings and limits: Under the F measure, samples that were prepared in one batch clustered strongly together. Among multiple sclerosis patients, normalized Chao1 diversity was significantly below that of controls. Roughly 5 TRBV segments occurring more often in patients than controls included TRBV5-6, TRBV5-1 and TRBV20-1.

In the case of this clonotype: Its antigen remains unknown.

Germline V CDR1 and CDR2: DFQATT, SNEGSKA (reference sequence). V was shortened by 5 bases and J by 4 bases, with 10 bases between the two germline ends. The CDR3 has 12 residues. Presence of unique molecular identifiers characterized the TCR beta cDNA libraries. From approximately 0.95 to 9.8 million T cells, around 500,000 cDNA molecules were obtained. TCRdb recomputed calls from the PCR reads with MiXCR, one row per CDR3 protein. Here the sample spans 350,000 to 450,000 distinct CDR3 sequences, about a third being singletons. The chain combines TRBV20-1 with TRBJ2-3, with a tentative D call TRBD2 (6 bases). Source material: blood. The sequence came from a girl between 10 and 17 years old with multiple sclerosis. Written as DNA, the CDR3 is TGCAGTGCTTCCCGGGACTCAGATACGCAGTATTTT. Protein sequence: CSASRDSDTQYF.